The clone carrying this T cell receptor beta chain was seen at least ten times. Its antigen is not known. With molecular barcodes, quantitative 5'-RACE was used to make the TCR beta libraries. A single record per CDR3 protein comes from TCRdb applying MiXCR to the 5' RACE reads. The table shows more than 250,000 distinct CDR3 sequences, with 11% occurring only once. This specimen comes from a study of CD8 T cells in ankylosing spondylitis. Study-wide results and caveats: Reports of some motif variants in reactive arthritis synovial fluid and blood predate this one.

The receptor was derived from a female donor with ankylosing spondylitis or in good health (not recorded which). Sequencing was performed on blood, either unsorted or a sorted T cell fraction (not recorded which).

DNA for the CDR3: TGTGCCAGCAGCCTAGATCCGAACGGGGAGCTGTTTTTT. Its translation is CASSLDPNGELFF. The gene calls are TRBV7-3 and TRBJ2-2; D is undetermined. The CDR3 has 13 amino acids. Trimming took off 5 bases at V and 7 bases at J, with 11 bases between the two ends. Germline CDR1 reads SGHTA; CDR2 reads FQGTGA.